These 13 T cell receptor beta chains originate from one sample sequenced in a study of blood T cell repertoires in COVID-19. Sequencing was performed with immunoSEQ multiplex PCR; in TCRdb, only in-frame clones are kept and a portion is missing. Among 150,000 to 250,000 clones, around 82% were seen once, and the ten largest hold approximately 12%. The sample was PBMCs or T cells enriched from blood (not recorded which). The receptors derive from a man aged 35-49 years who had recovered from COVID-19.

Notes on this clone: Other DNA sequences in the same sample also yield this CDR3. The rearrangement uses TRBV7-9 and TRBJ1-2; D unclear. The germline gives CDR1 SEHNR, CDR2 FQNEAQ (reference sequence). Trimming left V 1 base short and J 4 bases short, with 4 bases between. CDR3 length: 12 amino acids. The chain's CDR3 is CASSLDSYGYTF. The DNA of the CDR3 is TGTGCCAGCAGCTTAGACAGCTATGGCTACACCTTC.

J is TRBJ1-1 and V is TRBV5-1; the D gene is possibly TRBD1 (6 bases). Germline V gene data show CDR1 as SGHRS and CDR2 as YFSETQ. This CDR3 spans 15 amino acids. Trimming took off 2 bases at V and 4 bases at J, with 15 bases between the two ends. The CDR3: CASSFGRGILTEAFF. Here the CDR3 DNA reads TGCGCCAGCAGCTTCGGGAGGGGGATTCTCACTGAAGCTTTCTTT.

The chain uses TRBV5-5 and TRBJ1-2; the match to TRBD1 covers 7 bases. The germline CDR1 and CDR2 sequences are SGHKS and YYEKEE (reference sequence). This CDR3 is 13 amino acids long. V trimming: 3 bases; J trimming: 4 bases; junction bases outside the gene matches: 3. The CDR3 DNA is TGTGCCAGCAGCTGGGACAGCCTCTATGGCTACACCTTC. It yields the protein CASSWDSLYGYTF.

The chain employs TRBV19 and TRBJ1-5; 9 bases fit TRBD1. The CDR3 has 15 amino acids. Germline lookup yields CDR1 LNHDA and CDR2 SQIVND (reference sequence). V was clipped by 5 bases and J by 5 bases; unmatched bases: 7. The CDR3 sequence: CASSVSGTGYQPQHF. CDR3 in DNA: TGTGCCAGTAGTGTTTCCGGGACAGGGTATCAGCCCCAGCATTTT.

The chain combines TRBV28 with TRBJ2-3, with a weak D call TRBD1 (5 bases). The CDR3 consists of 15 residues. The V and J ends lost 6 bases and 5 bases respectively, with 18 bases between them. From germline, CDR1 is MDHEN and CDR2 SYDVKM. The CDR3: CASRLGRTEEDTQYF. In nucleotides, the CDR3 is TGTGCCAGCAGATTGGGGCGCACCGAGGAAGATACGCAGTATTTT. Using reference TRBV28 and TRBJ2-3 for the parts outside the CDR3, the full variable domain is DVKVTQSSRYLVKRTGEKVFLECVQDMDHENMFWYRQDPGLGLRLIYFSYDVKMKEKGDIPEGYSVSREKKERFSLILESASTNQTSMYLCASRLGRTEEDTQYFGPGTRLTVL.

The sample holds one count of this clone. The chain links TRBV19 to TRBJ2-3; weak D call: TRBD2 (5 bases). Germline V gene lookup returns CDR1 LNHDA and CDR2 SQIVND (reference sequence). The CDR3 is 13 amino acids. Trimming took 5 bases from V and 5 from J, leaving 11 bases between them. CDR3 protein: CASSQRAGDTQYF. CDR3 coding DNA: TGTGCCAGTAGTCAAAGGGCGGGAGATACGCAGTATTTT.

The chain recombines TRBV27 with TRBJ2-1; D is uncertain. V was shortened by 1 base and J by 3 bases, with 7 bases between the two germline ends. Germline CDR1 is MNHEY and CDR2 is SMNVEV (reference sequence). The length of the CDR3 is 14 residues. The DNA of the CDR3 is TGTGCCAGCAGTTTATACGGTGACTACAATGAGCAGTTCTTC. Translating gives CASSLYGDYNEQFF.

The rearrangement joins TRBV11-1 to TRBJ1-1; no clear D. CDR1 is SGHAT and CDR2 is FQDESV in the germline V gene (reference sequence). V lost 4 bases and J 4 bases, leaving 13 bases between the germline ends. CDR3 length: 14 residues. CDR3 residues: CASSSNTWATEAFF. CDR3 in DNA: TGTGCCAGCAGCTCAAATACATGGGCCACTGAAGCTTTCTTT.

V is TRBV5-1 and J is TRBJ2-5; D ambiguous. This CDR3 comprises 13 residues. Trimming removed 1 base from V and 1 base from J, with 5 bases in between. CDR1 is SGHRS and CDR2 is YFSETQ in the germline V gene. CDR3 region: CASSLQIQETQYF. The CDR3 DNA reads TGCGCCAGCAGCTTGCAGATCCAAGAGACCCAGTACTTC.

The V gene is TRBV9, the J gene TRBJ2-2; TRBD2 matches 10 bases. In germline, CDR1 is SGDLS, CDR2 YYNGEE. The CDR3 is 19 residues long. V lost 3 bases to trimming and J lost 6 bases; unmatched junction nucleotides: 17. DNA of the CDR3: TGTGCCAGCAGCGAGGTCCGGAGTGCTAGCGGGAGATTGGCCGGGGAGCTGTTTTTT. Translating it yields CASSEVRSASGRLAGELFF.

The CDR3: CASSPGGLGTEAFF. The CDR3 DNA is TGTGCCAGCAGCCCGGGGGGATTGGGGACTGAAGCTTTCTTT. The gene calls are TRBV9 and TRBJ1-1, with D tentatively TRBD1 (5 bases). CDR3 size: 14 residues. Germline loops: CDR1 SGDLS, CDR2 YYNGEE. Trimming shortened V by 4 bases and J by 5 bases, and 15 bases separated the two germline ends.

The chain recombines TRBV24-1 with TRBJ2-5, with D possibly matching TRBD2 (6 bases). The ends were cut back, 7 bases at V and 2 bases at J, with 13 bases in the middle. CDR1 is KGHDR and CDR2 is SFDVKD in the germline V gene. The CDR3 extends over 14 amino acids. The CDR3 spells CATRDRDSQETQYF. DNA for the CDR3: TGTGCCACCAGAGACCGGGACTCACAAGAGACCCAGTACTTC.

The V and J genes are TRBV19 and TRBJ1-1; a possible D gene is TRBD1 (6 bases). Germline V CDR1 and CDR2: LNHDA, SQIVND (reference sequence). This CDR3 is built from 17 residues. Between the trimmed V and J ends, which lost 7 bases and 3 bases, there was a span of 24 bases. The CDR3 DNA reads TGTGCCAGTACCCTCGGGGGGGGCTTAGCCCTGGACACTGAAGCTTTCTTT. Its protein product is CASTLGGGLALDTEAFF.